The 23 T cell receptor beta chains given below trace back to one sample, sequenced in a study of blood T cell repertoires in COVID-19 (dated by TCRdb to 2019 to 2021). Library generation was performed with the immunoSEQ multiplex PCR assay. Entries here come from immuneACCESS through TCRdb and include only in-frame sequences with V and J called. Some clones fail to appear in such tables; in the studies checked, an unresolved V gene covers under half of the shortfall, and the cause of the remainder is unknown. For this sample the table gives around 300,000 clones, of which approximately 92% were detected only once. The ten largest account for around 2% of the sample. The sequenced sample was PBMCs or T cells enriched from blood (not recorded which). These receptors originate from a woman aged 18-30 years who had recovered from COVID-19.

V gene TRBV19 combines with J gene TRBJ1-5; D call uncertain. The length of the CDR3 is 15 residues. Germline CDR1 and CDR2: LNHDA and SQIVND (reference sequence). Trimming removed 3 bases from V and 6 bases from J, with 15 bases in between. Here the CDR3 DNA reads TGTGCCAGTAGTATGGCACGGGGAACGAGTCAGCCCCAGCATTTT. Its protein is CASSMARGTSQPQHF.

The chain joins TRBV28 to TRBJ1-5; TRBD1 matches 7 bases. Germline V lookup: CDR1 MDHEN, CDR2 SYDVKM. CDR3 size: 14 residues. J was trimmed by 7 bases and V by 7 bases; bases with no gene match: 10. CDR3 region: CASILGQVGQPQHF. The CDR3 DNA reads TGTGCCAGCATATTAGGACAGGTGGGCCAGCCCCAGCATTTT.

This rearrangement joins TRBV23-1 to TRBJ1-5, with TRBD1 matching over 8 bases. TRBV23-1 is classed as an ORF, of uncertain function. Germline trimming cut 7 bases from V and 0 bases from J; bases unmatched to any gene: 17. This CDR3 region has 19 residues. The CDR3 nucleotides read TGCGCCAGCATTCCCGGACAGGGCGACCCCGGGCCTAGCAATCAGCCCCAGCATTTT. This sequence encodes CASIPGQGDPGPSNQPQHF.

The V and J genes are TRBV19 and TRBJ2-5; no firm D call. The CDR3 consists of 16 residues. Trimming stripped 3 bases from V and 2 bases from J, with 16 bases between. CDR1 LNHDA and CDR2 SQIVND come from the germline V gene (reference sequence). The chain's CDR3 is CASSIFYGELQETQYF. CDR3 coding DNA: TGTGCCAGTAGTATCTTTTACGGTGAATTGCAAGAGACCCAGTACTTC.

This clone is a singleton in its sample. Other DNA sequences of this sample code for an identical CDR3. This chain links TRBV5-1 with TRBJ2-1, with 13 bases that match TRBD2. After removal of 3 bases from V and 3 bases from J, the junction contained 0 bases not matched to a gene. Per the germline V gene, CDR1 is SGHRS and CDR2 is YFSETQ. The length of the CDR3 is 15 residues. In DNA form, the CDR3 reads TGCGCCAGCAGCTGGACTAGCGGGGGCTACAATGAGCAGTTCTTC. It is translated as CASSWTSGGYNEQFF.

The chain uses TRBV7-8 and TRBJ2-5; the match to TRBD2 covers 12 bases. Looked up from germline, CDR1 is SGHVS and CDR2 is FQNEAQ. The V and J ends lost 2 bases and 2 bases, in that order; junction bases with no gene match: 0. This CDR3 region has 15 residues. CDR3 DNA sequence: TGTGCCAGCAGCTTACTAGCGGGGGGGCAAGAGACCCAGTACTTC. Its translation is CASSLLAGGQETQYF.

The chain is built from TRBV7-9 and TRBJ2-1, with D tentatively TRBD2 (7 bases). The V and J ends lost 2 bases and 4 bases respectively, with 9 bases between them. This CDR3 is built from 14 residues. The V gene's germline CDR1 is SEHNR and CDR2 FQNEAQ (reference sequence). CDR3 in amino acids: CASSLSGTYNEQFF. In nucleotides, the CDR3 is TGTGCCAGCAGCTTAAGCGGGACATACAATGAGCAGTTCTTC. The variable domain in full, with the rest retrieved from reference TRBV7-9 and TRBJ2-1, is DTGVSQNPRHKITKRGQNVTFRCDPISEHNRLYWYRQTLGQGPEFLTYFQNEAQLEKSRLLSDRFSAERPKGSFSTLEIQRTEQGDSAMYLCASSLSGTYNEQFFGPGTRLTVL.

Written as DNA, the CDR3 is TGTGCCAGTAATCTAGCGGGGGCCCTCACAGATACGCAGTATTTT. Residues: CASNLAGALTDTQYF. The rearrangement links TRBV27 to TRBJ2-3; 10 positions agree with TRBD2. CDR1 is MNHEY and CDR2 is SMNVEV in the germline V gene (reference sequence). This CDR3 comprises 15 residues. Germline trimming cut 9 bases from V and 2 bases from J; bases unmatched to any gene: 8.

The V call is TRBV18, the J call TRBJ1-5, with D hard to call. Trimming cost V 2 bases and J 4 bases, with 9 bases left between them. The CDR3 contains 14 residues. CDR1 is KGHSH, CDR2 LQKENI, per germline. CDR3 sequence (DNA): TGTGCCAGCTCACCATATGGAGTAAATCAGCCCCAGCATTTT. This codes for CASSPYGVNQPQHF. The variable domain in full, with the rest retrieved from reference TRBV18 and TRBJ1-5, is NAGVMQNPRHLVRRRGQEARLRCSPMKGHSHVYWYRQLPEEGLKFMVYLQKENIIDESGMPKERFSAEFPKEGPSILRIQQVVRGDSAAYFCASSPYGVNQPQHFGDGTRLSIL.

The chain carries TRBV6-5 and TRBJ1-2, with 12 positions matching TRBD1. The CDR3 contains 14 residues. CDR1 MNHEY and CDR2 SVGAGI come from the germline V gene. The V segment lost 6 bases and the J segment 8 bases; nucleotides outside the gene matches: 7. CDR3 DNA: TGTGCCAGCAGAAACGGGGGACAGGGGGCCGGCTACACCTTC. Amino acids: CASRNGGQGAGYTF.

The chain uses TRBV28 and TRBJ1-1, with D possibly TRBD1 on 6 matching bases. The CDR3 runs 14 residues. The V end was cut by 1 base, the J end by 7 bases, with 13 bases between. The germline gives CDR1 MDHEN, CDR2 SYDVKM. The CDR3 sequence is CASSLYGTNFEAFF. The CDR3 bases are TGTGCCAGCAGTTTATATGGGACAAACTTTGAAGCTTTCTTT.

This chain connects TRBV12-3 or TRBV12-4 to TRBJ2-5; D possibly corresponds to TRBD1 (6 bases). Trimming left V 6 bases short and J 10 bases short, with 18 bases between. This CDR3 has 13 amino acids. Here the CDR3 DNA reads TGTGCCAGCAGAACGAACAGGGAAGGGGTCCAGTACTTC. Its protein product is CASRTNREGVQYF.

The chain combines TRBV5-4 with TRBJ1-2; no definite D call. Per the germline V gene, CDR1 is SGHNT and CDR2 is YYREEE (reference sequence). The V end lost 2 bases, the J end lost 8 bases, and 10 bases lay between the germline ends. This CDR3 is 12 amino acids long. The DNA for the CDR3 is TGTGCCAGCAGCTTTGGAGGGTGGGGCTACACCTTC. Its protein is CASSFGGWGYTF.

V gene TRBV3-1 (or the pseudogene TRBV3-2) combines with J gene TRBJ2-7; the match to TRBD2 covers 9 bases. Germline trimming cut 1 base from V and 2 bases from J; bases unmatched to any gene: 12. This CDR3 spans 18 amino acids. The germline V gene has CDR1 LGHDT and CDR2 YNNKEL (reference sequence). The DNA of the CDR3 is TGTGCCAGCAGCCAAGCGTTGGCAGCGGGGGGTCGTACCTACGAGCAGTACTTC. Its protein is CASSQALAAGGRTYEQYF.

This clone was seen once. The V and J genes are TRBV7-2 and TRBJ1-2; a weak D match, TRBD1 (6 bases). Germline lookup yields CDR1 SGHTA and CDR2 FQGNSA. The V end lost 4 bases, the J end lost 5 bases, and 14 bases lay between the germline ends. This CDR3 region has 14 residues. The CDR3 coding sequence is TGTGCCAGCAGCTCGTCCCGGGACATTTATGGCTACACCTTC. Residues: CASSSSRDIYGYTF.

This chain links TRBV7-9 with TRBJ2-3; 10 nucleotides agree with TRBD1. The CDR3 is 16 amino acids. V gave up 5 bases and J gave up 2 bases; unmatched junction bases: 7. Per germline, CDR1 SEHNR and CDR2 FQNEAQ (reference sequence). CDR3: CASSLRTGGNTDTQYF. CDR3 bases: TGTGCCAGCAGCCTAAGGACAGGGGGGAACACAGATACGCAGTATTTT.

In nucleotides, the CDR3 is TGTGCCAGCAGCGCCGTAGGTACAGGGTGGCCCGAAAAACTGTTTTTT. Encoded protein: CASSAVGTGWPEKLFF. V usage is TRBV9 and J usage is TRBJ1-4; possible D gene TRBD1, 6 bases. The CDR3 contains 16 residues. V was trimmed by 3 bases and J by 8 bases, leaving 20 bases between them. Germline-derived CDR1 and CDR2 are SGDLS and YYNGEE.

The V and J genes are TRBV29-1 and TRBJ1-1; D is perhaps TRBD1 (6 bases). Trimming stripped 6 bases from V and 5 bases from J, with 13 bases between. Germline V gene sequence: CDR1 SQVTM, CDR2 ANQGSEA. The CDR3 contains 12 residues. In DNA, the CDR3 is TGCAGCGTAGCCCTTCAGGGGACTGAAGCTTTCTTT. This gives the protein CSVALQGTEAFF.

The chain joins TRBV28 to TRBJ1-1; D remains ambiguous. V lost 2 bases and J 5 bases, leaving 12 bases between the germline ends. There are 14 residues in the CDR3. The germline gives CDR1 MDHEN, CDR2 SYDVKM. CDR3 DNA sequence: TGTGCCAGCAGTTTAGTCGGGGTGGGGACTGAAGCTTTCTTT. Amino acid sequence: CASSLVGVGTEAFF.

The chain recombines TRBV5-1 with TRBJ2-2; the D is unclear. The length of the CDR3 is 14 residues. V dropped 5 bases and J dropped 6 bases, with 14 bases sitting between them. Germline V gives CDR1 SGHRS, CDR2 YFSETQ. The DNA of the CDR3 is TGCGCCAGCAGTCGAGACTCGGCATCCGGGGAGCTGTTTTTT. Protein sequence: CASSRDSASGELFF. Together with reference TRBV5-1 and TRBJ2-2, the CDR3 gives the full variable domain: KAGVTQTPRYLIKTRGQQVTLSCSPISGHRSVSWYQQTPGQGLQFLFEYFSETQRNKGNFPGRFSGRQFSNSRSEMNVSTLELGDSALYLCASSRDSASGELFFGEGSRLTVL.

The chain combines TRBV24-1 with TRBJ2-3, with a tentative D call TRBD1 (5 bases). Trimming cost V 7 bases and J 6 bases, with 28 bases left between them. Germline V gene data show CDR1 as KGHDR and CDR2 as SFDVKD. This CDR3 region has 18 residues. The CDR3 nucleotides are TGTGCCACCAGGGCCCCGAAGCCTCAAGGGGTTGGTTTGGATACGCAGTATTTT. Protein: CATRAPKPQGVGLDTQYF.

CDR3 sequence: CASSISAGNTIYF. The CDR3 DNA follows: TGTGCCAGTAGTATATCGGCTGGAAACACCATATATTTT. The chain carries TRBV19 and TRBJ1-3, with D unresolved. CDR1 is LNHDA and CDR2 is SQIVND in the germline V gene (reference sequence). This CDR3 spans 13 amino acids. Trimming took 2 bases from V and 2 from J, leaving 4 bases between them.

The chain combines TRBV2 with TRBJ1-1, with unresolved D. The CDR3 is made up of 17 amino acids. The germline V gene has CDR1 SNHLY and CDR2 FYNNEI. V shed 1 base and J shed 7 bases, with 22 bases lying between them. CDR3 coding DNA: TGTGCCAGCAGTGAAGGCAGGCCTTTGCCCGGCCGAAATGAAGCTTTCTTT. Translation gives CASSEGRPLPGRNEAFF.